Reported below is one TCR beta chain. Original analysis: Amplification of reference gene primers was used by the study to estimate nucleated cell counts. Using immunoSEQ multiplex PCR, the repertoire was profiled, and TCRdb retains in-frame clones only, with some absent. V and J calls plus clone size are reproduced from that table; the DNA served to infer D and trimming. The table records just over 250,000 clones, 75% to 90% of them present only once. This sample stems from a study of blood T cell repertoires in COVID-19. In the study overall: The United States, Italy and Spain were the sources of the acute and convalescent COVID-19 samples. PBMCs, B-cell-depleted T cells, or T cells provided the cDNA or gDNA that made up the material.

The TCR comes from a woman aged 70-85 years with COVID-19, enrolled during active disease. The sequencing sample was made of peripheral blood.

The CDR3 region is CASRIVGRALSGYTF. The CDR3 DNA reads as TGTGCCAGTAGGATTGTCGGCAGGGCCCTGAGTGGCTACACCTTC. V is TRBV19 and J is TRBJ1-2; D may be TRBD1 (5 bases). V shed 6 bases and J shed 7 bases, with 21 bases lying between them. CDR1 is LNHDA and CDR2 is SQIVND in the germline V gene (reference sequence). The CDR3 has 15 amino acids.